This TCR beta chain emerged from a study of blood T cell repertoires in COVID-19. In the authors' methods: Estimated nucleated cell counts came from reference gene primer amplification. Data came from immunoSEQ multiplex PCR; TCRdb stores just in-frame clones and leaves some out. V and J calls and clone size come straight from that table; D and trimming were deduced from the DNA. There are about 49,000 clones in the sample; approximately 95% occur only once, and 0.95% to 1.1% lies in the top ten. The CDR3 runs to 15 residues. J lost 2 bases, V lost 4 bases, and 7 bases had no gene match. Germline assignment: CDR1 MNHNY and CDR2 SVGAGI (reference sequence).

This clonotype was sampled from a man in his 60s with COVID-19, enrolled during active disease. Material for sequencing was peripheral blood. The chain couples TRBV6-6 to TRBJ2-7; 8 nucleotides line up with TRBD1. The DNA for the CDR3 is TGTGCCAGCAGTTCGGACAGGGAAGGCCCCTACGAGCAGTACTTC. The encoded protein is CASSSDREGPYEQYF.